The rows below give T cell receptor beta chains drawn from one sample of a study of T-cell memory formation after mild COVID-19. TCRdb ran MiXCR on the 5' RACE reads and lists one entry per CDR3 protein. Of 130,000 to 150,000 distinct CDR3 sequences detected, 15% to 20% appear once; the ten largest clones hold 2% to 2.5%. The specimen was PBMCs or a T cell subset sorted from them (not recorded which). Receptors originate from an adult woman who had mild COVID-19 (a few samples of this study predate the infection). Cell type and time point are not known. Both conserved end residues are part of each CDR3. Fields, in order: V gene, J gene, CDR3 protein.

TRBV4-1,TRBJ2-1,CASSQGAGTSLTNEQFF
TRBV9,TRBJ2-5,CASTRGVGEETQYF
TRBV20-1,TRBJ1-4,CSAPGPINEKLFF
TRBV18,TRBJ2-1,CASSPGLAGSYNEQFF
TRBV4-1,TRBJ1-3,CASSRLNSGNTIYF
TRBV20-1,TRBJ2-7,CSARPGSVEQYF
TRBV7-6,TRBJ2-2,CASTQTSGGTGELFF
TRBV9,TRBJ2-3,CASSVRWEADTQYF
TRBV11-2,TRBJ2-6,CASSSLSGANVLTF
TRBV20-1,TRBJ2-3,CSARDFSPVSTDTQYF
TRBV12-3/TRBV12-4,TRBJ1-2,CASTPGVGYGYTF
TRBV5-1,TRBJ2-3,CASSFPQGVTDTQYF
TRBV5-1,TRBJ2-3,CASSLGTVSGTQYF
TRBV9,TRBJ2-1,CASSVTGNEQFF
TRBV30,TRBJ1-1,CAWSVPGAANTEAFF
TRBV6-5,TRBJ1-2,CASSFSPNYGYTF
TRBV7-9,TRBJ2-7,CASSLTGTGLYEQYF
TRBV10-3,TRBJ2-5,CAISDDIAGGQETQYF
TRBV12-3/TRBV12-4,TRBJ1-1,CASSLLRPGNTEAFF
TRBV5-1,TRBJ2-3,CASSLEGSARSRDTGNTQYF
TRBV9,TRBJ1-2,CASSVREGAHGNYGYTF
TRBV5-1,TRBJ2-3,CASSPTAGDTQYF
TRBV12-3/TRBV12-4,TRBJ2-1,CASSSTGNNEQFF
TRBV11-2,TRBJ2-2,CASSRGGHVNTGELFF
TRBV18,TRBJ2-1,CASSPLRGVVYNEQFF
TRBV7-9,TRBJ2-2,CASSSRAAASVGTGELFF
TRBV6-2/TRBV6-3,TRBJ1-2,CASRSGRGYGYTF
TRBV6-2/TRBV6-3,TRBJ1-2,CASSWEYSYTF
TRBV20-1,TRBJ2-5,CSARARPGYQGLAGETQYF
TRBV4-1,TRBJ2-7,CASSQGRGGPYEQYF
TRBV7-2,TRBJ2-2,CASSLARAIGELFF
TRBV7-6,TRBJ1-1,CASSLNARGNTEAFF
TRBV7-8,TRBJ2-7,CASSLTGSSYEQYF
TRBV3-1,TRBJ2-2,CASRRGRGPDTGELFF
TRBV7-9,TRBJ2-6,CASSTWDRGAAGANVLTF
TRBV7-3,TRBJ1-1,CASSLTRTGTEAFF
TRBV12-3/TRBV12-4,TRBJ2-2,CASTSQAANSGELFF
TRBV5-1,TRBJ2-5,CASSTGLAGLGETQYF
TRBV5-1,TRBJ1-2,CASSPDGVYGYTF
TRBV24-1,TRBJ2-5,CATSDPGQGAGETQYF
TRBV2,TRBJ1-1,CASTWDSNTEAFF
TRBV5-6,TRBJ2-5,CASTWVGTQETQYF
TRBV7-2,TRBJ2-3,CASSWRRGTSTDTQYF
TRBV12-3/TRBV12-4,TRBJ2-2,CASSSNRVGVGELFF
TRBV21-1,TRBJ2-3,CASSKGPAPTDTQYF
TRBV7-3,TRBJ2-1,CASSAGLASYNEQFF
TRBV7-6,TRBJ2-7,CASSLAGTSYEQYF
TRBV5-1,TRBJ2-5,CASSSGTARETQYF
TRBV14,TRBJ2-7,CASSPTGRSSYEQYF